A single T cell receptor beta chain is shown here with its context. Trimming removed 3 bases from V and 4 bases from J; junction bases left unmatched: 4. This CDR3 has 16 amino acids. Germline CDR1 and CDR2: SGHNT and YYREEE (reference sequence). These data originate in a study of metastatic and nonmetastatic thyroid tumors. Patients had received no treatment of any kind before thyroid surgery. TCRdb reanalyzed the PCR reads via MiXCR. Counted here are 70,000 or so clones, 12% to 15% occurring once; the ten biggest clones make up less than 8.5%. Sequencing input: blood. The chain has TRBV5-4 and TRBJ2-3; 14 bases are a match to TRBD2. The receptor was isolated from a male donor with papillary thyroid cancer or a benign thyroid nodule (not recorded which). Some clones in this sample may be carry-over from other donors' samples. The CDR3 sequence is CASSSRLAGGADTQYF. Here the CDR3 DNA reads TGTGCCAGCAGCTCCCGACTAGCGGGAGGGGCAGATACGCAGTATTTT.